The clone carrying this TCR beta chain was observed once. The antigen is not known. The data were obtained in a study of T cell responses to AZD1222 COVID-19 vaccine. General study results and limits: Donors, mostly white British, included more females; clonal diversity was possibly underestimated.

Sequencing was performed with immunoSEQ multiplex PCR; in TCRdb, only in-frame clones are kept and a portion is missing. The sample has under 80,000 clones; approximately 85% are singletons. This CDR3 is 13 amino acids long. CDR1 and CDR2 (germline): SQVTM, ANQGSEA. Trimming stripped 6 bases from V and 10 bases from J, with 19 bases between. J is TRBJ2-1 and V is TRBV29-1; D may match TRBD1 or TRBD2 (6 bases each). Sequencing was performed on peripheral blood, taken 28 days after the second AZD1222 dose. This TCR was sampled from an adult who received the AZD1222 COVID-19 vaccine. The CDR3 loop is CSVSPSGGNEQFF. The CDR3 nucleotides read TGCAGCGTGAGCCCCTCCGGGGGCAACGAGCAGTTCTTC.